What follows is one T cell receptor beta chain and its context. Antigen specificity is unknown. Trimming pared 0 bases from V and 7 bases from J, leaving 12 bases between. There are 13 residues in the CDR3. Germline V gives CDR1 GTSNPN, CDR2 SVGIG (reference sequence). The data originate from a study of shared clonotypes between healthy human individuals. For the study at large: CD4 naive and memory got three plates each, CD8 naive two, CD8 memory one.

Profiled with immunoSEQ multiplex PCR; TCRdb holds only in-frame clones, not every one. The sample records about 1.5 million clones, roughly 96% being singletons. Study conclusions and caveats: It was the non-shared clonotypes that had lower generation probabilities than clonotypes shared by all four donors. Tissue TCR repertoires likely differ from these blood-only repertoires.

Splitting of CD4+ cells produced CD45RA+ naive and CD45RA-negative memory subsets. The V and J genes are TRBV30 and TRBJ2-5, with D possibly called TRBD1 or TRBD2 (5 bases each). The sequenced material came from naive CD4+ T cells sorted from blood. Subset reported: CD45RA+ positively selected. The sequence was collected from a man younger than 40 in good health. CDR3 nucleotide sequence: TGTGCCTGGAGTGTACGGGGCCAGGGGACCCAGTACTTC. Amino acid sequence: CAWSVRGQGTQYF.